A selection of T cell receptor beta chains follows, all from one sample in a study of cytomegalovirus exposure and HLA in healthy donors. This table comes from immunoSEQ multiplex PCR, and its TCRdb copy is limited to in-frame clones, with some not included. The sample table includes 25,000 to 35,000 clones. Sequenced sample: PBMCs. Receptor source: a man aged 35-49 years in good health and CMV-seronegative. Each CDR3 is given with its conserved first and last residue. D genes are given only for firm matches.

J: TRBJ2-1; D: .; V: TRBV30; CDR3: CAWNGEYLNEQFF; DNA: TGTGCCTGGAACGGGGAGTATCTCAATGAGCAGTTCTTC
J: TRBJ2-7; D: TRBD2; V: TRBV6-5; CDR3: CASSTQAGGRNEQYF; DNA: TGTGCCAGCAGTACTCAAGCGGGAGGGAGGAACGAGCAGTACTTC
J: TRBJ2-3; D: TRBD1; V: TRBV30; CDR3: CAWSWGQGATDTQYF; DNA: TGTGCCTGGAGTTGGGGACAGGGGGCCACAGATACGCAGTATTTT
J: TRBJ1-2; D: .; V: TRBV29-1; CDR3: CSVEALTVRYGYTF; DNA: TGCAGCGTTGAAGCTTTGACAGTACGCTATGGCTACACCTTC
J: TRBJ2-5; D: .; V: TRBV20-1; CDR3: CSARNRETQYF; DNA: TGCAGTGCTAGGAATAGAGAGACCCAGTACTTC
J: TRBJ2-7; D: TRBD2; V: TRBV7-9; CDR3: CASNLGGTYEQYF; DNA: TGTGCCAGCAACCTCGGGGGGACTTACGAGCAGTACTTC
J: TRBJ2-1; D: TRBD2; V: TRBV4-3; CDR3: CASSHAEGSGDEQFF; DNA: TGCGCCAGCAGCCACGCGGAAGGGAGCGGGGATGAGCAGTTCTTC
J: TRBJ2-7; D: TRBD2; V: TRBV7-9; CDR3: CASSRGTSGRNEQYF; DNA: TGTGCCAGCAGCCGTGGGACTAGCGGGAGAAACGAGCAGTACTTC
J: TRBJ1-2; D: .; V: TRBV19; CDR3: CASSNRRDGYTF; DNA: TGTGCCAGTAGTAACAGGCGAGATGGCTACACCTTC
J: TRBJ1-2; D: .; V: TRBV5-1; CDR3: CASSLGSAAGGYTF; DNA: TGCGCCAGCAGCTTGGGTTCCGCGGCTGGAGGCTACACCTTC
J: TRBJ1-2; D: TRBD1; V: TRBV5-1; CDR3: CASSLGDRGLYGYTF; DNA: TGCGCCAGCAGCTTGGGGGACAGGGGGCTCTATGGCTACACCTTC
J: TRBJ1-4; D: .; V: TRBV7-9; CDR3: CASSLMAFTSEKLFF; DNA: TGTGCCAGCAGCTTAATGGCGTTTACTAGTGAAAAACTGTTTTTT
J: TRBJ1-2; D: .; V: TRBV7-2; CDR3: CASRPGGGEANTF; DNA: TGTGCCAGCAGACCCGGAGGAGGCGAGGCGAACACCTTC
J: TRBJ2-4; D: .; V: TRBV2; CDR3: CASSVFVAGAKNIQYF; DNA: TGTGCCAGCAGTGTTTTTGTTGCGGGGGCCAAAAACATTCAGTACTTC
J: TRBJ1-2; D: .; V: TRBV29-1; CDR3: CSCGGERGLNYGYTF; DNA: TGCAGCTGCGGAGGGGAAAGGGGACTTAACTATGGCTACACCTTC
J: TRBJ2-1; D: .; V: TRBV14; CDR3: CASSQDSSQQFF; DNA: TGTGCCAGCAGCCAAGATAGTAGTCAGCAGTTCTTC
J: TRBJ1-3; D: .; V: TRBV30; CDR3: CAWHRARGSGNTIYF; DNA: TGTGCCTGGCACCGAGCCAGGGGCTCTGGAAACACCATATATTTT
J: TRBJ2-1; D: TRBD2; V: TRBV11-3; CDR3: CASSFGTTSYNEQFF; DNA: TGTGCCAGCAGCTTCGGGACTACTTCCTACAATGAGCAGTTCTTC
J: TRBJ2-1; D: TRBD2; V: TRBV5-1; CDR3: CASSLGLAGKLSSYNEQFF; DNA: TGCGCCAGCAGCTTGGGACTAGCGGGAAAATTGAGCTCCTACAATGAGCAGTTCTTC
J: TRBJ2-2; D: .; V: TRBV11-3; CDR3: CASSLDDSWTGELFF; DNA: TGTGCCAGCAGCTTAGACGACAGCTGGACCGGGGAGCTGTTTTTT
J: TRBJ2-3; D: .; V: TRBV7-2; CDR3: CASGLRWDTQYF; DNA: TGTGCCAGCGGACTACGGTGGGATACGCAGTATTTT
J: TRBJ2-5; D: .; V: TRBV30; CDR3: CARGSDLAETQYF; DNA: TGTGCCCGGGGGAGTGACCTGGCAGAGACCCAGTACTTC
J: TRBJ1-1; D: .; V: TRBV10-3; CDR3: CAISESGRANTEAFF; DNA: TGTGCCATCAGTGAGTCAGGCAGGGCGAACACTGAAGCTTTCTTT
J: TRBJ2-2; D: TRBD1; V: TRBV18; CDR3: CASSPYLGQGNTGELFF; DNA: TGTGCCAGCTCACCGTATCTGGGACAGGGGAACACCGGGGAGCTGTTTTTT
J: TRBJ2-1; D: .; V: TRBV19; CDR3: CASSIRELGNEQFF; DNA: TGTGCCAGTAGTATACGGGAGTTAGGGAATGAGCAGTTCTTC
J: TRBJ2-1; D: .; V: TRBV11-2; CDR3: CASSSLNEQFF; DNA: TGTGCCAGCAGCTCACTTAATGAGCAGTTCTTC
J: TRBJ1-5; D: TRBD1; V: TRBV5-1; CDR3: CASSLGDSPNQPQHF; DNA: TGCGCCAGCAGCTTGGGGGACAGTCCCAATCAGCCCCAGCATTTT
J: TRBJ2-5; D: .; V: TRBV29-1; CDR3: CSVPDIIQETQYF; DNA: TGCAGCGTTCCCGACATTATACAAGAGACCCAGTACTTC
J: TRBJ2-7; D: .; V: TRBV2; CDR3: CASSGQASEQYF; DNA: TGTGCCAGCAGTGGACAGGCATCCGAGCAGTACTTC
J: TRBJ1-2; D: .; V: TRBV27; CDR3: CASSLRATGYGYTF; DNA: TGTGCCAGCAGTTTAAGGGCGACAGGATATGGCTACACCTTC
J: TRBJ2-3; D: TRBD1; V: TRBV6-5; CDR3: CASSVQGAVGDTQYF; DNA: TGTGCCAGCAGTGTACAGGGGGCAGTCGGGGATACGCAGTATTTT
J: TRBJ1-1; D: .; V: TRBV30; CDR3: CAWTAGAGYYTEAFF; DNA: TGTGCCTGGACCGCAGGGGCCGGGTATTACACTGAAGCTTTCTTT
J: TRBJ2-7; D: TRBD2; V: TRBV4-2; CDR3: CASSPDSGSYSYEQYF; DNA: TGTGCCAGCAGCCCTGATAGCGGGAGCTACTCCTACGAGCAGTACTTC
J: TRBJ1-2; D: TRBD1; V: TRBV5-1; CDR3: CASSPDGQGGYGYTF; DNA: TGCGCCAGCAGCCCCGACGGACAGGGAGGCTATGGCTACACCTTC
J: TRBJ1-2; D: .; V: TRBV2; CDR3: CASSLAGFNGYTF; DNA: TGTGCCAGCAGCCTCGCAGGGTTTAACGGCTACACCTTC
J: TRBJ1-2; D: TRBD1; V: TRBV30; CDR3: CAWSARTGRLHYGYTF; DNA: TGTGCCTGGAGTGCCCGGACAGGTCGGCTACACTATGGCTACACCTTC
J: TRBJ2-1; D: .; V: TRBV5-4; CDR3: CASSLEQGSDEQFF; DNA: TGTGCCAGCAGCTTGGAGCAGGGATCAGATGAGCAGTTCTTC
J: TRBJ2-7; D: .; V: TRBV7-2; CDR3: CASSLGRDSYEQYF; DNA: TGTGCCAGCAGCTTAGGACGGGACTCCTACGAGCAGTACTTC
J: TRBJ2-1; D: .; V: TRBV4-2; CDR3: CASSQESWRGFYNEQFF; DNA: TGTGCCAGCAGCCAAGAAAGTTGGCGGGGATTCTACAATGAGCAGTTCTTC
J: TRBJ1-6; D: TRBD1; V: TRBV4-3; CDR3: CASSQRQGSPLHF; DNA: TGCGCCAGCAGCCAACGACAGGGTTCACCCCTCCACTTT
J: TRBJ1-1; D: TRBD1; V: TRBV29-1; CDR3: CSAERQGDVTEDFF; DNA: TGCAGCGCAGAAAGACAGGGAGATGTCACTGAAGATTTCTTT
J: TRBJ2-7; D: TRBD1; V: TRBV28; CDR3: CASSSNTLGQVNYEQYF; DNA: TGTGCCAGCAGTTCCAACACCTTGGGACAGGTCAACTACGAGCAGTACTTC
J: TRBJ2-3; D: .; V: TRBV7-2; CDR3: CASSPQNTDTQYF; DNA: TGTGCCAGCAGCCCCCAGAACACAGATACGCAGTATTTT
J: TRBJ1-2; D: .; V: TRBV7-2; CDR3: CASTARGASGYTF; DNA: TGTGCCAGCACCGCGCGGGGGGCCTCTGGCTACACCTTC
J: TRBJ2-5; D: TRBD2; V: TRBV19; CDR3: CASSISAGAITQYF; DNA: TGTGCCAGTAGTATTTCTGCGGGAGCAATTACCCAGTACTTC
J: TRBJ1-2; D: TRBD1; V: TRBV28; CDR3: CASSFRDRFNYGYTF; DNA: TGTGCCAGCAGTTTCCGGGACAGATTTAACTATGGCTACACCTTC
J: TRBJ1-3; D: .; V: TRBV27; CDR3: CASSLAGAGNTIYF; DNA: TGTGCCAGCAGTTTAGCAGGGGCCGGAAACACCATATATTTT
J: TRBJ1-5; D: .; V: TRBV4-2; CDR3: CASSQEQGPNQPQHF; DNA: TGTGCCAGCAGCCAAGAACAGGGCCCCAATCAGCCCCAGCATTTT
J: TRBJ1-5; D: TRBD1; V: TRBV5-6; CDR3: CASSARDRVPNQPQHF; DNA: TGTGCCAGCAGCGCTAGGGACAGGGTACCCAATCAGCCCCAGCATTTT
J: TRBJ2-1; D: TRBD2; V: TRBV6-4; CDR3: CASRETSGTQQFF; DNA: TGTGCCAGCAGAGAGACTAGCGGGACACAGCAGTTCTTC
J: TRBJ2-3; D: .; V: TRBV10-3; CDR3: CAISDPGGGTDTQYF; DNA: TGTGCCATCAGTGATCCCGGGGGTGGCACAGATACGCAGTATTTT
J: TRBJ1-1; D: .; V: TRBV19; CDR3: CASSSRGGNTEAFF; DNA: TGTGCCAGTAGCTCCCGGGGAGGGAACACTGAAGCTTTCTTT
J: TRBJ1-1; D: .; V: TRBV28; CDR3: CASSLPGVMNTEAFF; DNA: TGTGCCAGCAGTTTACCAGGGGTAATGAACACTGAAGCTTTCTTT
J: TRBJ1-2; D: .; V: TRBV2; CDR3: CASIGQTVYGYTF; DNA: TGTGCCAGCATTGGACAGACAGTTTATGGCTACACCTTC
J: TRBJ2-1; D: .; V: TRBV2; CDR3: CASSLGLGSNEQFF; DNA: TGTGCCAGCAGTTTGGGGTTAGGGAGCAATGAGCAGTTCTTC